At least ten counts were recorded for the clone carrying this TCR beta chain. Its target is not known. The CDR3 consists of 15 residues. The V and J ends lost 6 bases and 1 base, in that order; junction bases with no gene match: 7. Germline CDR1 DFQATT, CDR2 SNEGSKA (reference sequence). This record belongs to a study of neurological immune-mediated disorders. General study results and limits: TCR-beta repertoires seemed private in all groups, with no expanded CDR3 amino acid sequences shared. Multiple sclerosis, the disease with the least TCR clonal expansion, fell below healthy controls, whereas HTLV-1-associated myelopathy showed the most.

The cDNA was produced through 5'RACE with 10-nucleotide random UMIs. Each CDR3 protein is one row after TCRdb ran MiXCR on the 5' RACE reads. Of some 60,000 distinct CDR3 sequences in the sample, 9.5% to 12% are singletons; the top ten hold less than 8.5%. The sample's time point: longitudinal time-point 1 (baseline). From 2 million PBMCs stored at -80 C, the unsorted libraries were generated. The sequenced material came from PBMCs. The receptor's source is a male donor with HTLV-1-associated myelopathy (HAM/TSP). The chain couples TRBV20-1 to TRBJ1-4, with 8 bases fitting TRBD1. The CDR3 bases are TGCAGTGCCGAAGCTGGACAGGGAACTAATGAAAAACTGTTTTTT. Its translation is CSAEAGQGTNEKLFF.